Listed below are T cell receptor beta chains from one sample, sequenced in a study of OX40 agonist ivuxolimab in advanced cancers. Clones were read by immunoSEQ multiplex PCR, and TCRdb kept only the in-frame ones, dropping some. The data contain about 64,000 clones, under 90% of them singletons. Sequenced material: CD4+ or CD8+ T cells sorted from blood, taken in a trial of the OX40 agonist ivuxolimab. The receptors originated from an adult with an advanced solid tumor such as melanoma, head and neck, liver or kidney cancer. Each CDR3 is given with its conserved first and last residue. Fields, in order: J gene, V gene, D gene, clone size, CDR3 length, CDR3 protein, CDR3 DNA. The D gene is left open where the match is weak. Clone size is not always given. Where it is, it says once, few, many or a class for expanded clones.

>TRBJ1-2|TRBV19|TRBD1|-|19
CASSPYRRTGTDSNYGYTF
TGTGCCAGTAGTCCATACCGTAGGACAGGGACAGACTCAAACTATGGCTACACCTTC
>TRBJ2-7|TRBV29-1|-|-|13
CSVEYGGSYEQYF
TGCAGCGTTGAATATGGAGGCTCTTACGAGCAGTACTTC
>TRBJ1-2|TRBV7-9|TRBD1|-|13
CASSPQGASGYTF
TGTGCCAGCAGCCCGCAGGGGGCGTCCGGCTACACCTTC
>TRBJ2-2|TRBV11-3|-|-|12
CASSGGSGELFF
TGTGCCAGCAGCGGAGGGTCCGGGGAGCTGTTTTTT
>TRBJ2-4|TRBV28|-|-|14
CASSLAMAKNIQYF
TGTGCCAGCAGTTTGGCTATGGCCAAAAACATTCAGTACTTC
>TRBJ1-6|TRBV7-9|-|-|18
CASSPDQGGSFYNSPLHF
TGTGCCAGCAGCCCCGATCAAGGGGGGAGCTTCTATAATTCACCCCTCCACTTT
>TRBJ2-3|TRBV18|TRBD2|-|17
CVSSPRVAGGTTDTQYF
TGTGTCAGCTCACCACGAGTAGCGGGAGGGACCACAGATACGCAGTATTTT
>TRBJ1-2|TRBV7-2|-|-|14
CASSANPGLYGYTF
TGTGCCAGCAGCGCAAATCCAGGGCTCTATGGCTACACCTTC
>TRBJ1-5|TRBV10-3|-|-|13
CAIKPDNLQPQHF
TGTGCCATCAAACCCGATAATCTTCAGCCCCAGCATTTT
>TRBJ2-3|TRBV6-1|TRBD1|-|15
CASSEADRSTDTQYF
TGTGCCAGCAGTGAAGCGGACAGGAGCACAGATACGCAGTATTTT
>TRBJ2-1|TRBV9|TRBD2|few|16
CASSVPSGGPYNEQFF
TGTGCCAGCAGCGTACCCAGCGGGGGACCCTACAATGAGCAGTTCTTC
>TRBJ2-7|TRBV28|-|-|13
CASMVDSRYEQYF
TGTGCCAGCATGGTGGACAGCCGCTACGAGCAGTACTTC
>TRBJ1-1|TRBV5-1|-|-|13
CASSSPGGSEAFF
TGTGCCAGCAGCTCCCCCGGGGGATCTGAAGCTTTCTTT
>TRBJ2-3|TRBV19|-|once|14
CASSYRTVTDTQYF
TGTGCCAGTAGCTACCGAACCGTCACAGATACGCAGTATTTT
>TRBJ2-1|TRBV28|-|-|16
CASSLAPRVLYNEQFF
TGTGCCAGCAGCCTAGCCCCCCGGGTTTTATACAATGAGCAGTTCTTC
>TRBJ1-1|TRBV2|-|-|15
CASSATGGSGTEAFF
TGTGCCAGCAGTGCAACCGGGGGCTCAGGCACTGAAGCTTTCTTT
>TRBJ1-3|TRBV15|-|-|12
CATSRDGETIYF
TGTGCCACCAGCAGAGATGGGGAGACCATATATTTT
>TRBJ1-6|TRBV2|TRBD1|-|15
CASRGQVSYNSPLHF
TGTGCCAGCAGGGGACAGGTCTCCTATAATTCACCCCTCCACTTT
>TRBJ1-5|TRBV18|TRBD1|-|15
CASSTGQGDNQPQHF
TGTGCCAGCTCAACCGGACAGGGGGACAATCAGCCCCAGCATTTT
>TRBJ1-6|TRBV28|-|few|14
CASTVGGSPSPLHF
TGTGCCAGCACCGTCGGCGGAAGTCCTTCACCCCTCCACTTT
>TRBJ2-7|TRBV4-1|TRBD2|-|15
CASSQESGRDYEQYF
TGCGCCAGCAGCCAAGAGTCGGGGAGGGACTACGAGCAGTACTTC
>TRBJ1-2|TRBV9|-|-|15
CASSEEAGDNYGYTF
TGTGCCAGCAGCGAGGAGGCAGGGGACAACTATGGCTACACCTTC
>TRBJ1-2|TRBV5-5|-|-|13
CASSLDWSYGYTF
TGTGCCAGCAGCCTGGACTGGAGCTATGGCTACACCTTC
>TRBJ1-2|TRBV28|-|-|17
CASSFRTSGPGQRGYTF
TGTGCCAGCAGTTTCCGTACTTCCGGCCCCGGCCAGCGGGGCTACACCTTC
>TRBJ2-5|TRBV7-9|-|-|12
CASSLAGETQYF
TGTGCCAGCAGCTTAGCGGGAGAGACCCAGTACTTC
>TRBJ2-2|TRBV9|TRBD1|-|14
CASSGTGGAGELFF
TGTGCCAGCAGCGGAACAGGGGGCGCCGGGGAGCTGTTTTTT
>TRBJ1-6|TRBV2|TRBD1|-|14
CASNGQGAVSPLHF
TGTGCCAGCAACGGACAGGGGGCTGTGTCACCCCTCCACTTT
>TRBJ1-3|TRBV5-1|-|-|13
CASSADTGDTIYF
TGCGCCAGCAGCGCCGACACGGGGGACACCATATATTTT
>TRBJ2-1|TRBV10-3|-|once|14
CAIRGADSYNEQFF
TGTGCCATACGAGGGGCGGACTCCTACAATGAGCAGTTCTTC
>TRBJ1-6|TRBV7-9|-|-|19
CASSLDGGAPSSYNSPLHF
TGTGCCAGCAGCTTAGATGGAGGAGCTCCAAGCTCCTATAATTCACCCCTCCACTTT
>TRBJ2-1|TRBV4-1|TRBD2|-|17
CASSQGEAGGPRGEQFF
TGCGCCAGCAGCCAAGGGGAAGCGGGAGGGCCGCGGGGGGAGCAGTTCTTC
>TRBJ1-3|TRBV6-6|-|-|14
CASSVRVQTDTIYF
TGTGCCAGCAGTGTCCGGGTCCAGACGGACACCATATATTTT
>TRBJ2-7|TRBV9|TRBD1|-|15
CASSATGQASYEQYF
TGTGCCAGCAGCGCAACGGGACAGGCCTCCTACGAGCAGTACTTC
>TRBJ1-5|TRBV28|-|-|15
CASSLGFRGNQPQHF
TGTGCCAGCAGTTTGGGGTTCCGAGGCAATCAGCCCCAGCATTTT
>TRBJ2-1|TRBV9|TRBD2|few|16
CASSVGPSGRNNEQFF
TGTGCCAGCAGCGTAGGTCCTAGCGGGAGGAACAATGAGCAGTTCTTC
>TRBJ2-5|TRBV7-8|-|-|13
CASSPGSGETQYF
TGTGCCAGCAGCCCAGGGTCGGGGGAGACCCAGTACTTC